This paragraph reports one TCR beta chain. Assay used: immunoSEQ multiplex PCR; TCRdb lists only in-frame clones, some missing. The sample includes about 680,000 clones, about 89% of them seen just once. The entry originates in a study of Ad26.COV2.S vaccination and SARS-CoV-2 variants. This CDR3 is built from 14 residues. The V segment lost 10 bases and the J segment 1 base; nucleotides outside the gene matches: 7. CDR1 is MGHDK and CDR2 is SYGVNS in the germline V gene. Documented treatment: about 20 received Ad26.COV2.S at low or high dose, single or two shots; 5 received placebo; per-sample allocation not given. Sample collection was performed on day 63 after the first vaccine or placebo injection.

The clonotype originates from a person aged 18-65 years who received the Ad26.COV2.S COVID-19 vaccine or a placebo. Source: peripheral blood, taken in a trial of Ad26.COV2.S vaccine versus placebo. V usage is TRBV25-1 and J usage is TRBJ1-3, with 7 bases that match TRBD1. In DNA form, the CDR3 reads TGTGCCATCCCGGGACAGCGATCTGGAAACACCATATATTTT. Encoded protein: CAIPGQRSGNTIYF.